These 8 T cell receptor beta chains were sequenced from one sample in a study of lymphopenia after photon versus proton radiotherapy. Using immunoSEQ multiplex PCR, the repertoire was profiled, and TCRdb retains in-frame clones only, with some absent. The repertoire consists of around 70,000 clones, with approximately 90% occurring once and the leading ten covering less than 3.5%. Sample: peripheral blood, taken from a patient treated with photon-based radiotherapy. These receptors were collected from a woman aged 70-85 years with pancreatic cancer.

V is TRBV5-6 and J is TRBJ1-2; 10 bases are a match to TRBD1. J was trimmed by 7 bases and V by 1 base; bases with no gene match: 7. The V gene's germline CDR1 is SGHDT and CDR2 YYEEEE. This CDR3 is 15 amino acids long. CDR3 amino acids: CASSLTDRGSLGYTF. The CDR3 DNA reads as TGTGCCAGCAGCTTGACGGACAGGGGGTCCCTTGGCTACACCTTC.

The chain recombines TRBV4-3 with TRBJ2-1, with 7 positions matching TRBD2. The CDR3 runs 17 residues. CDR1 and CDR2 (germline): LGHNA, YSLEER. Trimming at V came to 0 bases and at J to 7 bases, leaving 12 bases not matched to a gene. CDR3 sequence reads: CASSQDWRVAGGNEQFF. In DNA form, the CDR3 reads TGCGCCAGCAGCCAAGATTGGAGGGTAGCGGGCGGGAATGAGCAGTTCTTC.

The chain is built from TRBV6-4 and TRBJ1-3; TRBD1 is a possible D gene (6 bases). There are 19 residues in the CDR3. V gave up 2 bases and J gave up 2 bases, with 22 bases separating them. Per germline, CDR1 MRHNA and CDR2 SNTAGT. The CDR3 reads CASSDRGTPPRGTGNTIYF. Written as DNA, the CDR3 is TGTGCCAGCAGTGACAGGGGGACTCCTCCCAGGGGTACTGGAAACACCATATATTTT.

The V call is TRBV6-5, the J call TRBJ2-5, with 7 bases that match TRBD2. The length of the CDR3 is 16 residues. V shed 4 bases, J shed 0 bases, and the junction held 8 bases outside the gene matches. Per the germline V gene, CDR1 is MNHEY and CDR2 is SVGAGI. The DNA of the CDR3 is TGTGCCAGCAGTTCGACTAGCCGGGCATACCAAGAGACCCAGTACTTC. Translating gives CASSSTSRAYQETQYF.

The chain has TRBV28 and TRBJ2-7; TRBD1 agrees at 8 bases. Unmatched junction bases numbered 4, after V lost 6 bases and J lost 3 bases. CDR1 is MDHEN, CDR2 SYDVKM, per germline. The CDR3 totals 13 residues. The CDR3: CASRLTGVYEQYF. The CDR3 region has the DNA TGTGCCAGCAGGCTGACAGGGGTCTACGAGCAGTACTTC.

The chain links TRBV19 to TRBJ2-7; 7 nucleotides agree with TRBD1. The V gene's germline CDR1 is LNHDA and CDR2 SQIVND (reference sequence). The CDR3 is made up of 15 amino acids. V shed 6 bases, J shed 4 bases, and the junction held 12 bases outside the gene matches. The DNA for the CDR3 is TGTGCCAGTAGGGGAAACAGGGGCGATGGGTACGAGCAGTACTTC. Translated, it gives CASRGNRGDGYEQYF. Based on the CDR3 plus reference TRBV19 and TRBJ2-7, the full variable domain is DGGITQSPKYLFRKEGQNVTLSCEQNLNHDAMYWYRQDPGQGLRLIYYSQIVNDFQKGDIAEGYSVSREKKESFPLTVTSAQKNPTAFYLCASRGNRGDGYEQYFGPGTRLTVT.

The chain has TRBV7-8 and TRBJ2-5; 14 bases map to TRBD2. CDR1 is SGHVS, CDR2 FQNEAQ, per germline. After removal of 4 bases from V and 7 bases from J, the junction contained 23 bases not matched to a gene. This CDR3 spans 21 amino acids. For the CDR3, the DNA is TGTGCCAGCAGCTCCCACCGCAAGACTAGCGGGAGGGCCGGGTCGGATGGGACCCAGTACTTC. Protein sequence: CASSSHRKTSGRAGSDGTQYF.

This sequence joins TRBV7-2 and TRBJ1-4, with 10 bases aligning to TRBD1. The CDR3 length is 15 residues. CDR1 SGHTA and CDR2 FQGNSA come from the germline V gene. V shed 3 bases and J 3 bases; nucleotides not matched to a gene: 1. CDR3: CASSLDRGANEKLFF. The CDR3 DNA reads as TGTGCCAGCAGCTTGGACAGGGGGGCTAATGAAAAACTGTTTTTT. The full variable domain, with the rest looked up from reference TRBV7-2 and TRBJ1-4, is GAGVSQSPSNKVTEKGKDVELRCDPISGHTALYWYRQSLGQGLEFLIYFQGNSAPDKSGLPSDRFSAERTGGSVSTLTIQRTQQEDSAVYLCASSLDRGANEKLFFGSGTQLSVL.